The clone carrying this T cell receptor (beta chain) was recorded a few times. The antigen remains undetermined. Libraries for TCRalpha and TCRbeta carried sample barcodes and unique molecular identifiers via 5'RACE. TCRdb itself ran the 5' RACE reads through MiXCR, one entry per CDR3 protein. The data hold under 300,000 distinct CDR3 sequences, with approximately 9% observed a single time. This entry is derived from a study of T-cell memory formation after mild COVID-19. Turning to the study itself: For the most part, TCR clusters were specific to one donor. General study findings and limits: Researchers found some responding clones in pre-infection memory, a sign that cross-reactive memory joined. Day 15 to 85 contractors were CD4/CD8 balanced; later expanders leaned CD4+.

CDR3 length equals 13 residues. Trimming took 1 base from V and 5 from J, leaving 8 bases between them. Germline V CDR1 and CDR2: DFQATT, SNEGSKA (reference sequence). Sequencing was carried out using PBMCs or a T cell subset sorted from them (not recorded which). The V and J genes are TRBV20-1 and TRBJ2-2; D gene unclear. This TCR was recovered from a man aged 18 to 30 who had mild COVID-19 (a few samples of this study predate the infection). Cell type and time point are not known. CDR3 region: CSARGLLTGELFF. As DNA, the CDR3 is TGCAGTGCTAGAGGGCTCCTAACCGGGGAGCTGTTTTTT.